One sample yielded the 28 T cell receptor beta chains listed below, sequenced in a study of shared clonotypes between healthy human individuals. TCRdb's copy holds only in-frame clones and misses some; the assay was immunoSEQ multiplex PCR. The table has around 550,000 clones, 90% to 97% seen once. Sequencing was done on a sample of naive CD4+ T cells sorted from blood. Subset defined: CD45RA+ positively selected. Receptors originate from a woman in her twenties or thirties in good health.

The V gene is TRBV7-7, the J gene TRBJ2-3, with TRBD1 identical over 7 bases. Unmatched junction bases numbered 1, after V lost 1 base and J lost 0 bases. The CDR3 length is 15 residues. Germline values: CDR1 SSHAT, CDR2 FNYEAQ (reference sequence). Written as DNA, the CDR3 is TGTGCCAGCAGCTTAGACAGGGGTAGCACAGATACGCAGTATTTT. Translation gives CASSLDRGSTDTQYF.

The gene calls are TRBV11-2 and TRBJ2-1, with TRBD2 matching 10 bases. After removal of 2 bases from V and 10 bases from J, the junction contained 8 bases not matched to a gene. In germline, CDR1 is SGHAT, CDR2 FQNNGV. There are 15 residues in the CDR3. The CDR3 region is CASSLKAGGLGEQFF. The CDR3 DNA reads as TGTGCCAGCAGCTTAAAAGCGGGAGGGCTAGGGGAGCAGTTCTTC.

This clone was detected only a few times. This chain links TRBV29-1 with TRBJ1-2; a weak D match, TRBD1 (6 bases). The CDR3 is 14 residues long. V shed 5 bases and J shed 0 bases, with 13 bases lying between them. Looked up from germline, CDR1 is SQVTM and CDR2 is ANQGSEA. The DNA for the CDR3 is TGCAGCGTTCAGACAGGAACAGCTAACTATGGCTACACCTTC. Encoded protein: CSVQTGTANYGYTF.

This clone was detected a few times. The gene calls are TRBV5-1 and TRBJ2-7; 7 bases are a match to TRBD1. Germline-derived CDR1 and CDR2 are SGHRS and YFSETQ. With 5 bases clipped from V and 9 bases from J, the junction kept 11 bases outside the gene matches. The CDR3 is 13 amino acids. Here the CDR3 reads CASRIDRAHGQYF. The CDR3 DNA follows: TGCGCCAGCAGGATAGACAGGGCCCACGGGCAGTACTTC.

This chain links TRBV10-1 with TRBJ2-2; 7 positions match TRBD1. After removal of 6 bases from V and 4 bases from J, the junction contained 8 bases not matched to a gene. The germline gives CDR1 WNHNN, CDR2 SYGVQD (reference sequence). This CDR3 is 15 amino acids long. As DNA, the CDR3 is TGCGCCAGCAGGAGGGACAGTTTCTCCACCGGGGAGCTGTTTTTT. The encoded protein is CASRRDSFSTGELFF.

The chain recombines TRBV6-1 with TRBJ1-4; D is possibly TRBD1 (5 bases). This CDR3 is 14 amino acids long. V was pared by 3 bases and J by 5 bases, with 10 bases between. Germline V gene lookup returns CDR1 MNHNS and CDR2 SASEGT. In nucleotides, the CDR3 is TGTGCCAGCAGTGAGGGACTTTTAAATGAAAAACTGTTTTTT. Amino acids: CASSEGLLNEKLFF.

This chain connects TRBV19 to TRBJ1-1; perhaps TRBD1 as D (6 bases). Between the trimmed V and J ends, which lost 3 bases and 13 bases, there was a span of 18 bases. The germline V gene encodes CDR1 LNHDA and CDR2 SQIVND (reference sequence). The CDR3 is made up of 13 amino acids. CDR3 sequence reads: CASSIQGWEKVFF. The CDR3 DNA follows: TGTGCCAGTAGTATTCAGGGGTGGGAAAAAGTTTTCTTT.

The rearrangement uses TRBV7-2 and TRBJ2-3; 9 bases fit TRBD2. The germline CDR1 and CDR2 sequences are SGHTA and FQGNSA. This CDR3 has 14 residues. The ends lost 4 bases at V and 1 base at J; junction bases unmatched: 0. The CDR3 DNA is TGTGCCAGCAGCTCTAGCGGGGGCACAGATACGCAGTATTTT. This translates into CASSSSGGTDTQYF.

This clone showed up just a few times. CDR3 sequence (DNA): TGTGCCAGCAGTTTAACCCGGGCTTCTGGAAACACCATATATTTT. Amino acid sequence: CASSLTRASGNTIYF. This chain joins TRBV27 and TRBJ1-3; D is unresolved. Trimming cost V 2 bases and J 1 base, with 9 bases left between them. This CDR3 is 15 amino acids long. Germline loops: CDR1 MNHEY, CDR2 SMNVEV (reference sequence).

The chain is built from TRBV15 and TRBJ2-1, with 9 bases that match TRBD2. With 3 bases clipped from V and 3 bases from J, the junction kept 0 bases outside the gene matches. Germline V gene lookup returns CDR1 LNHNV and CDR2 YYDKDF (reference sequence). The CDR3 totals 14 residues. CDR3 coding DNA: TGTGCCACCAGCAGGACTAGCGGCTACAATGAGCAGTTCTTC. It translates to CATSRTSGYNEQFF.

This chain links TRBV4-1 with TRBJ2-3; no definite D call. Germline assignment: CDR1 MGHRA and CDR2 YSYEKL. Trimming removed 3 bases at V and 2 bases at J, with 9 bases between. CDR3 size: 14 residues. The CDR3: CASSQRPLTDTQYF. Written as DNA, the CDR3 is TGCGCCAGCAGCCAGAGACCACTCACAGATACGCAGTATTTT.

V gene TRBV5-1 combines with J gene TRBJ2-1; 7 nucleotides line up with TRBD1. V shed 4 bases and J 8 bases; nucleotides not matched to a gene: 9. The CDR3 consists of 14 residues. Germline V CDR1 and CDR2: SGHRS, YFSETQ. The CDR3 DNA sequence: TGCGCCAGCAGCGGGACCCGACAGGGCCATGAGCAGTTCTTC. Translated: CASSGTRQGHEQFF.

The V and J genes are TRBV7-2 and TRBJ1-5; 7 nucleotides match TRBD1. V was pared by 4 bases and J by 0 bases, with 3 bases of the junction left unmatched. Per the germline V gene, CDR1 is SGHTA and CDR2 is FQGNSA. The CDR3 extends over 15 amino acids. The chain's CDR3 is CASSYTGVSNQPQHF. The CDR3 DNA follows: TGTGCCAGCAGCTACACAGGGGTTAGCAATCAGCCCCAGCATTTT.

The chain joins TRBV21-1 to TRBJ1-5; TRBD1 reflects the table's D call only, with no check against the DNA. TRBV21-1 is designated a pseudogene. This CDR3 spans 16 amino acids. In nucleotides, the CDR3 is TGTGCCAGCACCCCTTGGGACAATTCAACCTATCAGCCCCAGCATTTT. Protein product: CASTPWDNSTYQPQHF.

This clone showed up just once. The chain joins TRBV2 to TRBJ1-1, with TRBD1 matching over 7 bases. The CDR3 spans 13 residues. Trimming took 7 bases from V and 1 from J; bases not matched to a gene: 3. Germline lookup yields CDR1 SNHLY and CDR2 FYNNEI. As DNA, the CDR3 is TGTGCCAGCAACCGACAGGGGAACACTGAAGCTTTCTTT. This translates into CASNRQGNTEAFF.

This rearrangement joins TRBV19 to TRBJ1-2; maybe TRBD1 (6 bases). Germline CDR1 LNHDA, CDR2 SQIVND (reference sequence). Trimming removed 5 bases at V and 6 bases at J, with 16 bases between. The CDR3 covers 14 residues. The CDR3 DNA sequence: TGTGCCAGTAGTGGAAGGGACGGACAGCATGGCTACACCTTC. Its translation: CASSGRDGQHGYTF.

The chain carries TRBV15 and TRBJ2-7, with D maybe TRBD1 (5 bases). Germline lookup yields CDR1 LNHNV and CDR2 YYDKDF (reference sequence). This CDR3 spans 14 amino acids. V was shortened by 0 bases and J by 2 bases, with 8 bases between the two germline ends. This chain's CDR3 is CATSRDQGTYEQYF. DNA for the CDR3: TGTGCCACCAGCAGAGATCAGGGAACCTACGAGCAGTACTTC.

The CDR3 is CASSYQGASNQPQHF. In DNA, the CDR3 is TGTGCCAGTAGTTATCAGGGGGCGTCAAATCAGCCCCAGCATTTT. The J gene is TRBJ1-5, the V gene TRBV19, with 8 bases matching TRBD1. Germline CDR1 is LNHDA and CDR2 is SQIVND (reference sequence). There are 15 residues in the CDR3. V lost 5 bases, J lost 4 bases, and 7 bases stayed unmatched. Together with reference TRBV19 and TRBJ1-5, the CDR3 gives the full variable domain: DGGITQSPKYLFRKEGQNVTLSCEQNLNHDAMYWYRQDPGQGLRLIYYSQIVNDFQKGDIAEGYSVSREKKESFPLTVTSAQKNPTAFYLCASSYQGASNQPQHFGDGTRLSIL.

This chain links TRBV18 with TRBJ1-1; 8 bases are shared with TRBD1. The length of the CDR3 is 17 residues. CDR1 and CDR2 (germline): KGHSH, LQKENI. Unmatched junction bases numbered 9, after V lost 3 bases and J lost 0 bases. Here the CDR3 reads CASSPLGQGAVNTEAFF. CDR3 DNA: TGTGCCAGCTCACCGTTAGGGCAGGGGGCTGTGAACACTGAAGCTTTCTTT. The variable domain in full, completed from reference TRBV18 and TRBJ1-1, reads NAGVMQNPRHLVRRRGQEARLRCSPMKGHSHVYWYRQLPEEGLKFMVYLQKENIIDESGMPKERFSAEFPKEGPSILRIQQVVRGDSAAYFCASSPLGQGAVNTEAFFGQGTRLTVV.

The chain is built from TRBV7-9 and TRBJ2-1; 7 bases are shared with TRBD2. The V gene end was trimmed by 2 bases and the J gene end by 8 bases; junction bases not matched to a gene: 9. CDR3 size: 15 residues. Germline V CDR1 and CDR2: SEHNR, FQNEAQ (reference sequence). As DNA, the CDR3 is TGTGCCAGCAGCTTACCTTTGGGCGGGAGCCATGAGCAGTTCTTC. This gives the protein CASSLPLGGSHEQFF.

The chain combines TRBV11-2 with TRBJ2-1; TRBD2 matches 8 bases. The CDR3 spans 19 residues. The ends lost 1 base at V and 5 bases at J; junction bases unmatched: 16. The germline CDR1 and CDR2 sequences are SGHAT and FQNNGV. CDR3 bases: TGTGCCAGCAGCTTAGTAAGGGGGATCGGCGGGAGGATTAACAATGAGCAGTTCTTC. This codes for CASSLVRGIGGRINNEQFF.

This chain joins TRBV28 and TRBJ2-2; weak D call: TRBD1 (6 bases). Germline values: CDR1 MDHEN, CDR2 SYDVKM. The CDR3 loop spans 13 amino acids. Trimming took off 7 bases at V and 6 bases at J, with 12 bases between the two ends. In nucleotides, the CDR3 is TGTGCCAGCACCTCGGGACAACCCGGGGAGCTGTTTTTT. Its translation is CASTSGQPGELFF.

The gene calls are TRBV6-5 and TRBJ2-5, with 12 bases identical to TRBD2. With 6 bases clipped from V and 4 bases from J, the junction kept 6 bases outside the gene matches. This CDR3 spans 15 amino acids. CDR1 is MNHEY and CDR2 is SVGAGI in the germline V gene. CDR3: CASSRLAGEGETQYF. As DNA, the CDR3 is TGTGCCAGCAGCCGACTAGCGGGAGAGGGAGAGACCCAGTACTTC.

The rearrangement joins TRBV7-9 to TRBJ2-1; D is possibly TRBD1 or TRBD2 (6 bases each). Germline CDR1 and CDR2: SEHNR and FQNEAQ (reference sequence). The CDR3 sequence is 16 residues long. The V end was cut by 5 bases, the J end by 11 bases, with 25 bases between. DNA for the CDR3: TGTGCCAGCAGCACCTCTTCGGGGGCACTAATAGGCCAGCAGTTCTTC. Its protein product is CASSTSSGALIGQQFF.

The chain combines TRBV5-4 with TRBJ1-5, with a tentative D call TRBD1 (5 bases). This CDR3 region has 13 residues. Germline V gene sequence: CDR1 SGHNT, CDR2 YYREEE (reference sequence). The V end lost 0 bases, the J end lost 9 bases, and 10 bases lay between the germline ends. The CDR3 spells CASSLAPGPPQHF. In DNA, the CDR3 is TGTGCCAGCAGCTTGGCGCCGGGGCCGCCCCAGCATTTT.

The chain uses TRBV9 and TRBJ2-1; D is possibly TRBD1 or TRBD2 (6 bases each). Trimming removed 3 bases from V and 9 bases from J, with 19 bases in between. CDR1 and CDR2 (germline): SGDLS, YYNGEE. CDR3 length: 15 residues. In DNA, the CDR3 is TGTGCCAGCAGCGGCGGGACTCCCGGGGGCGGTGAGCAGTTCTTC. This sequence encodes CASSGGTPGGGEQFF.

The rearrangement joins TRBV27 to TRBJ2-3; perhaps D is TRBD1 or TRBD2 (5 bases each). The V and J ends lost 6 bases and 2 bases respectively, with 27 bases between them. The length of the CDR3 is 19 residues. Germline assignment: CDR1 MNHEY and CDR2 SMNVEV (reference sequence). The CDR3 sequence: CASRHFKGTALASTDTQYF. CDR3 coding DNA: TGTGCCAGCAGACACTTCAAAGGGACCGCCTTAGCCTCCACAGATACGCAGTATTTT.

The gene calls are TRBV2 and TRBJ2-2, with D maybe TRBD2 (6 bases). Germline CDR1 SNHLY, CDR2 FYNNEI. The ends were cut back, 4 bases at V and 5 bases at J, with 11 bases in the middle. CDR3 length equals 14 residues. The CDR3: CASSGTTPTGELFF. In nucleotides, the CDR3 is TGTGCCAGCAGTGGGACTACCCCAACCGGGGAGCTGTTTTTT. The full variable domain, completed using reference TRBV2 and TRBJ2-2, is EPEVTQTPSHQVTQMGQEVILRCVPISNHLYFYWYRQILGQKVEFLVSFYNNEISEKSEIFDDQFSVERPDGSNFTLKIRSTKLEDSAMYFCASSGTTPTGELFFGEGSRLTVL.